One TCR beta chain is described in this entry. Measured with immunoSEQ multiplex PCR; TCRdb has only the in-frame clones, and not every one. The data contain roughly 49,000 clones, 90% to 95% of them singletons. These data originate in a study of control samples from healthy donors and cancer patients. The CDR3 sequence is 13 residues long. V was cut by 10 bases and J by 5 bases, with 18 bases left in between. Looked up from germline, CDR1 is SGHTA and CDR2 is FQGNSA. The source of this sequence is a man younger than 40 with colorectal cancer. Material: PBMCs. This chain joins TRBV7-2 and TRBJ2-7, with D possibly TRBD1 on 6 matching bases. This CDR3 reads CAIRGSTGHEQYF. The CDR3 bases are TGTGCCATAAGGGGGTCTACAGGCCACGAGCAGTACTTC.